The rows below give T cell receptor beta chains drawn from one sample of a study of T cell changes during pregnancy in multiple sclerosis. Data came from immunoSEQ multiplex PCR; TCRdb stores just in-frame clones and leaves some out. Seen here are under 50,000 clones, under 95% observed once, and the top ten hold 0.65% to 0.85%. This specimen was CD4+ T cells from peripheral blood mononuclear cells, taken in the second trimester of pregnancy. The receptors were sampled from a female donor in good health, enrolled as a control in a pregnancy study. CDR3s include the opening cysteine and the closing phenylalanine or tryptophan. Each record gives: CDR3 DNA, CDR3 protein, D gene, clone size, V gene, CDR3 length, J gene. The D gene is left open where the match is weak. Some rows mark clone size as missing; the rest say once, few, many or name a class of expanded clone.

TGTGCCTGGAACAACGGAGGGTCCTACGAGCAGTACTTC CAWNNGGSYEQYF . . TRBV30 13 TRBJ2-7
TGTGCCAGCCTGACAGGCGTGAACACTGAAGCTTTCTTT CASLTGVNTEAFF . . TRBV2 13 TRBJ1-1
TGTGCCAGCAGCAGCGGTAGCGGGGGGGACATTCAGTACTTC CASSSGSGGDIQYF TRBD2 . TRBV11-2 14 TRBJ2-4
TGCAGTGCAACAGGGTTGCGCGAGCAGTACTTC CSATGLREQYF . . TRBV20-1 11 TRBJ2-7
TGTGCCAGCAGTTTAGTAGGGGGATACTATGGCTACACCTTC CASSLVGGYYGYTF . . TRBV28 14 TRBJ1-2
TGTGCCAGCAGAACCCACAGGGGGCAGGCTGAAGCTTTCTTT CASRTHRGQAEAFF TRBD1 . TRBV6-6 14 TRBJ1-1
TGTGCCAGTCATCGGGGGGGGACCAACGAGCAGTACTTC CASHRGGTNEQYF TRBD2 few TRBV19 13 TRBJ2-7
TGTGCCAGCAGTCCCCCTTACCCGGGACAAGAAGCTTTCTTT CASSPPYPGQEAFF . . TRBV27 14 TRBJ1-1
TGTGCCAGCAGCTTCCAGGGCACTGAAGCTTTCTTT CASSFQGTEAFF . . TRBV7-2 12 TRBJ1-1
TGCGCCAGCAGCCAAGATTGGTCTATTAATTTCTCCTATAATTCACCCCTCCACTTT CASSQDWSINFSYNSPLHF . . TRBV4-3 19 TRBJ1-6
TGTGCCAGCAGTTACTCGAGTGGGGGGGCCTACGAGCAGTACTTC CASSYSSGGAYEQYF TRBD2 . TRBV6-5 15 TRBJ2-7
TGCGCCAGCAGTGGGTGGGGCTGGTACCAAGAGACCCAGTACTTC CASSGWGWYQETQYF . . TRBV10-1 15 TRBJ2-5
TGTGCCAGCACCCCCGGGGGGGCGGGCCCGGAGACCCAGTACTTC CASTPGGAGPETQYF TRBD2 few TRBV7-2 15 TRBJ2-5
TGTGCCAGCAGTTCAGGCCTCCGGGACAGAAAAGAGACCCAGTACTTC CASSSGLRDRKETQYF TRBD1 . TRBV28 16 TRBJ2-5
TGTGCCAGCAGGCCCCGGGGGGGGGTGAACACTGAAGCTTTCTTT CASRPRGGVNTEAFF . . TRBV6-5 15 TRBJ1-1
TGTGCCAGCAGCCCCGAAGGGGATAGCAATCAGCCCCAGCATTTT CASSPEGDSNQPQHF . . TRBV7-2 15 TRBJ1-5
TGTGCCAGCAGCTGGCGAGGTCACAGGTCCTACGAGCAGTACTTC CASSWRGHRSYEQYF . . TRBV7-2 15 TRBJ2-7
TGTGCCAGCAGGAAAGACAGGGATCGCTCCTACGAGCAGTACTTC CASRKDRDRSYEQYF TRBD1 . TRBV2 15 TRBJ2-7
TGTGCCAGTAGTAACAAAGGGGCCGAGCAGTACTTC CASSNKGAEQYF . . TRBV19 12 TRBJ2-7
TGCGCCAGTTCCTATTCTCCGGGGGTGGAAGATACGCAGTATTTT CASSYSPGVEDTQYF . once TRBV5-1 15 TRBJ2-3
TGCGCCAGCAGTTCTATTCGGGGGTTTAGGGAGACCCAGTACTTC CASSSIRGFRETQYF . . TRBV23-1 15 TRBJ2-5
TGTGCCAGCGGGAACACAGGGGGCATTGAGACCCAGTACTTC CASGNTGGIETQYF TRBD1 . TRBV28 14 TRBJ2-5
TGTGCCTGGAGTGCCTTTCGAGGACACTCGAATAATTCACCCCTCCACTTT CAWSAFRGHSNNSPLHF . . TRBV30 17 TRBJ1-6
TGTGCCAGCAGCACCCTACGGGGGGGACACACCGGGGAGCTGTTTTTT CASSTLRGGHTGELFF TRBD2 . TRBV2 16 TRBJ2-2
TGTGCCAGTAGTAAACAGCGCCCAGGGGCTGATGAACTGTTTTTT CASSKQRPGADELFF . . TRBV19 15 TRBJ1-4
TGTGCCACATTAGCGGCTTCAGCTGGAAACACCATATATTTT CATLAASAGNTIYF . . TRBV6-1 14 TRBJ1-3
TGTGCCAGCAGCCACTATAGCGGCACCGGGGAGCTGTTTTTT CASSHYSGTGELFF . . TRBV7-9 14 TRBJ2-2
TGTGCCAGCAGCCTGAGAGGGTCTGTGGAGACCCAGTACTTC CASSLRGSVETQYF . . TRBV7-9 14 TRBJ2-5
TGTGCCAGCAGGCAGGGTACCGAGCAGTACTTC CASRQGTEQYF . . TRBV2 11 TRBJ2-7
TGTGCCAGCAGTTTATTATCCTCACCGGGACAGGGGTCGGGGGGCTACACCTTC CASSLLSSPGQGSGGYTF TRBD1 . TRBV27 18 TRBJ1-2
TGTGCCAGCAGTCGGGACAGGCGGCGCAATCAGCCCCAGCATTTT CASSRDRRRNQPQHF TRBD1 . TRBV28 15 TRBJ1-5
TGTGCCAGCAGCCAGCGGGGACTGATCTCCTACGAGCAGTACTTC CASSQRGLISYEQYF TRBD2 . TRBV11-2 15 TRBJ2-7
TGCGCCAGCAGCCCGGAAGGGACAACCTACGAGCAGTACTTC CASSPEGTTYEQYF . . TRBV5-1 14 TRBJ2-7
TGTGCCACATGGAGCCCTGGGGCCGAGCAGTACTTC CATWSPGAEQYF . . TRBV6-5 12 TRBJ2-7
TGTGCCAGCAGCCCACAAGCGGGGGGGTACACCGGGGAGCTGTTTTTT CASSPQAGGYTGELFF TRBD2 . TRBV9 16 TRBJ2-2
TGTGCCAGCAGCCCCTCGGGAGCGGGTGGTAATGAGCAGTTCTTC CASSPSGAGGNEQFF . . TRBV4-2 15 TRBJ2-1
TGTGCCTGGAGTGTACTGACAGGCGGCACTGAAGCTTTCTTT CAWSVLTGGTEAFF . . TRBV30 14 TRBJ1-1
TGTGCCAGTACCCAAACAGGGCCCTATTCACCCCTCCACTTT CASTQTGPYSPLHF . . TRBV19 14 TRBJ1-6
TGTGCCAGCAGTATGGCCCCCCTTAATACGCAGTATTTT CASSMAPLNTQYF . . TRBV2 13 TRBJ2-3
TGTGCCAGCAGCTTAGGGGGGGGCAGGGCTTCACCCCTCCACTTT CASSLGGGRASPLHF . . TRBV7-9 15 TRBJ1-6
TGTGCCAGCTTCCAGACCGGGGGGACCAAAAACATTCAGTACTTC CASFQTGGTKNIQYF TRBD2 . TRBV6-6 15 TRBJ2-4
TGTGCCAGCAGCTCAGATAGCAATCAGCCCCAGCATTTT CASSSDSNQPQHF . . TRBV5-4 13 TRBJ1-5
TGTGCCAGCGGACGACCCGGGACACAACAAGAGACCCAGTACTTC CASGRPGTQQETQYF . few TRBV7-2 15 TRBJ2-5
TGTGCCAGCAGCTTAGAGTCAGTCTATGGCTACACCTTC CASSLESVYGYTF . . TRBV7-9 13 TRBJ1-2
TGTGCCAGCAGCCACTCGTTCCACGAGCAGTACTTC CASSHSFHEQYF . once TRBV7-2 12 TRBJ2-7
TGTGCCAGTAGTATCCCAAATAGCGGGCGTCAGTTCTTC CASSIPNSGRQFF TRBD2 once TRBV19 13 TRBJ2-1